The rows below give T cell receptor beta chains drawn from one sample of a study of PD-1 blockade in classical Hodgkin lymphoma. Assay: immunoSEQ multiplex PCR; the TCRdb copy retains only in-frame clones and omits some. The table has tens of thousands of clones, less than 90% seen once; the top ten hold more than 1.5%. Source: CD4+ T cells from blood, taken at baseline. Receptor source: a human donor with classical Hodgkin lymphoma. Each CDR3 is given with its conserved first and last residue. The D gene is left open where the match is weak. Only some rows state a clone size, as once, few, many or a class for expanded clones.

clone_size	v_call	j_call	d_call	cdr3_nt	cdr3_aa
few	TRBV2	TRBJ1-5	-	TGTGCCAGCAGTGAAATGAGGGGCGATCAGCCCCAGCATTTT	CASSEMRGDQPQHF
-	TRBV7-9	TRBJ2-7	TRBD1	TGTGCCAGCAGCTTCTTTTCAGGGGGTCCCTACGAGCAGTACTTC	CASSFFSGGPYEQYF
-	TRBV28	TRBJ2-7	-	TGTGCCAGCAGATCCCCTGGGGGCGCAGGCTACGAGCAGTACTTC	CASRSPGGAGYEQYF
-	TRBV7-2	TRBJ1-2	TRBD1	TGTGCCAGCAGCCCAGGGGGGACTAACTATGGCTACACCTTC	CASSPGGTNYGYTF
-	TRBV5-1	TRBJ2-2	-	TGCGCCAGCAGCTTGGAAGGAACCGGGGAGCTGTTTTTT	CASSLEGTGELFF
-	TRBV5-8	TRBJ2-4	-	TGTGCCAGCAGCTTCCTAGTCACCCCAGCCAAAAACATTCAGTACTTC	CASSFLVTPAKNIQYF
-	TRBV2	TRBJ1-2	-	TGTGCCAGCATGGAATTGGCCCCCGAAACGGATGGCTACACCTTC	CASMELAPETDGYTF
-	TRBV2	TRBJ1-2	-	TGTGCCAGCCGGGTGGGGTATGGCTACACCTTC	CASRVGYGYTF
-	TRBV6-5	TRBJ1-1	TRBD1	TGTGCCAGCAGTTACTCGACGACAGGGATCACTGAAGCTTTCTTT	CASSYSTTGITEAFF
-	TRBV4-3	TRBJ2-3	-	TGCGCCAGCAGCCAAGATATCCCCCTAAGGCCCTTGAGCACAGATACGCAGTATTTT	CASSQDIPLRPLSTDTQYF
-	TRBV14	TRBJ1-1	-	TGTGCCAGCAGCCTTGTTGGGGGTGAGAACACTGAAGCTTTCTTT	CASSLVGGENTEAFF
-	TRBV5-1	TRBJ1-5	-	TGCGCCAGCAGCGCGGGAGCAGGGGCTCAGCCCCAGCATTTT	CASSAGAGAQPQHF
-	TRBV7-2	TRBJ2-1	-	TGTGCCAGCAGCAGTACCTCGACGGACAATGAGCAGTTCTTC	CASSSTSTDNEQFF
-	TRBV27	TRBJ2-6	-	TGTGCCAGCAGTTTATTGGGGGGTTCCGGGGCCAACGTCCTGACTTTC	CASSLLGGSGANVLTF
-	TRBV2	TRBJ2-5	-	TGTGCCAGCAGTACGAGGCGGGGGCCTGGGGAGACCCAGTACTTC	CASSTRRGPGETQYF
few	TRBV18	TRBJ1-1	-	TGTGCCAGCTCCCTCAACATGAACACTGAAGCTTTCTTT	CASSLNMNTEAFF
-	TRBV10-3	TRBJ1-3	-	TGTGCCATCAGTCGACAGGATCCCTCCTCTGGAAACACCATATATTTT	CAISRQDPSSGNTIYF
-	TRBV15	TRBJ1-1	TRBD1	TGTGCCACCAGCAGTGAACAGGGGGCGCTGAACACTGAAGCTTTCTTT	CATSSEQGALNTEAFF
-	TRBV18	TRBJ2-5	-	TGTGCCAGCTCACCATCCCTGTTGCAGGCCCAGTACTTC	CASSPSLLQAQYF
-	TRBV5-1	TRBJ1-6	-	TGCGCCAGCAGCTTGACCAACGTGAGGGCCCCCTATAATTCACCCCTCCACTTT	CASSLTNVRAPYNSPLHF
few	TRBV28	TRBJ1-5	-	TGTGCCAGCAGTTACCACCGGGGCAGTTACAATCAGCCCCAGCATTTT	CASSYHRGSYNQPQHF
few	TRBV28	TRBJ2-3	TRBD2	TGTGCCAGCAGTTCCCCTAGCGGGGGAAGGGATACGCAGTATTTT	CASSSPSGGRDTQYF
-	TRBV11-2	TRBJ1-1	TRBD1	TGTGCCAGCAGCGCACTTCAGGGGGCCGGGGAAGCTTTCTTT	CASSALQGAGEAFF
-	TRBV19	TRBJ2-5	-	TGTGCCAGTAGTATAGGAGGGGAGACCCAGTACTTC	CASSIGGETQYF
-	TRBV28	TRBJ2-7	-	TGTGCCAGCAGTGAACGGGACGGAATCTACGAGCAGTACTTC	CASSERDGIYEQYF
-	TRBV6-5	TRBJ2-5	TRBD1	TGTGCCAGCAGTTACTCGCCGACAGGGGAGACCCAGTACTTC	CASSYSPTGETQYF
-	TRBV11-2	TRBJ1-2	-	TGTGCCAGCAGCTCTGCGACAGGTGACTATGGCTACACCTTC	CASSSATGDYGYTF
once	TRBV7-2	TRBJ1-5	-	TGTGCCAGCAGCAAACAGAATAGCAATCAGCCCCAGCATTTT	CASSKQNSNQPQHF
-	TRBV28	TRBJ1-5	-	TGTGCCAGCAGTTCAGGGATTAGCAATCAGCCCCAGCATTTT	CASSSGISNQPQHF
-	TRBV9	TRBJ2-7	-	TGTGCCAGCAGCGTAGCGGGGGGCGAATCCTACGAGCAGTACTTC	CASSVAGGESYEQYF
-	TRBV5-1	TRBJ2-1	-	TGCGCCAGCAGCTTGGACGGGGGTAGCTCCTACAATGAGCAGTTCTTC	CASSLDGGSSYNEQFF
-	TRBV19	TRBJ1-5	-	TGTGCCAGTACCACGACGCAAGGCGGGAGGGGCCAGCCCCAGCATTTT	CASTTTQGGRGQPQHF
-	TRBV30	TRBJ1-1	TRBD1	TGTGCCTGGAGCCTTGGACAGGAGAACACTGAAGCTTTCTTT	CAWSLGQENTEAFF
-	TRBV5-6	TRBJ1-6	-	TGTGCCAGCAGCTCGGACGCTGGAATCTATAATTCACCCCTCCACTTT	CASSSDAGIYNSPLHF
-	TRBV29-1	TRBJ1-2	TRBD1	TGCAGCGTTGCCTCGGGACAGTCTTATGGCTACACCTTC	CSVASGQSYGYTF
-	TRBV11-2	TRBJ2-2	-	TGTGCCAGCAGCTTATATCCCGACAGGCGGGGCACCGGGGAGCTGTTTTTT	CASSLYPDRRGTGELFF
-	TRBV4-3	TRBJ2-3	-	TGCGCCAGCAGCCCCGGAAAAACTTGGCGTACAGATACGCAGTATTTT	CASSPGKTWRTDTQYF
-	TRBV19	TRBJ2-3	-	TGTGCCAGTAGTATAGGAGGGGGTTACACAGATACGCAGTATTTT	CASSIGGGYTDTQYF
-	TRBV6-5	TRBJ2-4	-	TGTGCCAGCAGTTACTCGTCGGTGGGTGCGGGGAACATTCAGTACTTC	CASSYSSVGAGNIQYF
-	TRBV7-2	TRBJ2-5	TRBD2	TGTGCCAGCAGCCCCTTTCGCGGGGGGGGAGGGGAGACCCAGTACTTC	CASSPFRGGGGETQYF
-	TRBV11-2	TRBJ2-7	TRBD2	TGTGCCAGCACCCGGGGGGGACACCGCTGGCAGTACTTC	CASTRGGHRWQYF
-	TRBV28	TRBJ2-7	TRBD2	TGTGCCAGCAGTCCGGCTAGCGGGGGGGCGATCTACGAGCAGTACTTC	CASSPASGGAIYEQYF
-	TRBV2	TRBJ2-3	TRBD1	TGTGCCAGCAGCGGGACAGCCAGCACAGATACGCAGTATTTT	CASSGTASTDTQYF
-	TRBV29-1	TRBJ1-5	-	TGCAGCGCCGCGGACAGAGCTAGCAATCAGCCCCAGCATTTT	CSAADRASNQPQHF
-	TRBV6-6	TRBJ1-6	-	TGTGCCAGCAGGTGGGGTCCTAATTCACCCCTCCACTTT	CASRWGPNSPLHF
-	TRBV7-2	TRBJ2-1	-	TGTGCCAGCAGGACCGAATACAATGAGCAGTTCTTC	CASRTEYNEQFF
-	TRBV6-5	TRBJ1-6	-	TGTGCCAGCAGTTACTCCTACGACACGAATTCACCCCTCCACTTT	CASSYSYDTNSPLHF
-	TRBV29-1	TRBJ2-1	-	TGCAGCGTTGAATTTGGCGGTTACTACAATGAGCAGTTCTTC	CSVEFGGYYNEQFF
-	TRBV27	TRBJ2-2	-	TGTGCCAGCAGTTTTGACCGCATCACCGGGGAGCTGTTTTTT	CASSFDRITGELFF
-	TRBV4-3	TRBJ1-1	-	TGCGCCAGCAGCCACCGAAGGGCAAGCGCCCGGACTGAAGCTTTCTTT	CASSHRRASARTEAFF
once	TRBV11-2	TRBJ1-1	-	TGTGCCAGCAGCTTTCCTGGCCTGAACACTGAAGCTTTCTTT	CASSFPGLNTEAFF
-	TRBV7-9	TRBJ2-7	TRBD1	TGTGCCAGCAGCCCACAGGGGGCCTACGAGCAGTACTTC	CASSPQGAYEQYF
-	TRBV2	TRBJ2-7	-	TGTGCCAGCAGTGAATTCGCAGGGCCCCTAGGGGAGCAGTACTTC	CASSEFAGPLGEQYF
-	TRBV12-5	TRBJ2-7	TRBD1	TGTGCTAGTGGTTTGGCACCGGGACAGGGGACCGGCCACGAGCAGTACTTC	CASGLAPGQGTGHEQYF
-	TRBV19	TRBJ1-1	TRBD1	TGTGCCAGTAGTATCTCCCCGGGACAGGGTAACACTGAAGCTTTCTTT	CASSISPGQGNTEAFF
once	TRBV10-3	TRBJ2-2	TRBD1	TGTGCCACGGCGCACAGGGGTCGACAGGCCGGGGAGCTGTTTTTT	CATAHRGRQAGELFF
-	TRBV7-2	TRBJ2-7	-	TGTGCCAGCAGCTCCTGGCCCTCGTACGAGCAGTACTTC	CASSSWPSYEQYF
-	TRBV2	TRBJ1-1	-	TGTGCCAGCAGTCAACAGGGGAACACTGAAGCTTTCTTT	CASSQQGNTEAFF
-	TRBV5-1	TRBJ1-1	-	TGCGCCAGCCGGGGCGGATCCGCGACTGTAATGAACACTGAAGCTTTCTTT	CASRGGSATVMNTEAFF